This TCR beta chain is from a study of cytomegalovirus exposure and HLA in healthy donors (dated by TCRdb to the late 2010s). In the study overall: In an earlier analysis of under 750 of the donors, 276 Gb of sequence data and 90 million to 120 million unique TCR beta sequences from about 179 million T cells were reported. Approximately 310 gigabases of sequencing data and around 80 million unique TCR sequences made up an early release that covered several hundred HLA-typed donors. The genetic ancestry cluster associated with self-reported Caucasian donors included approximately 85% of the roughly 400 genotyped donors. The study was designed to test whether signatures of past pathogen exposure could be identified by cataloging public T cell receptors. The study used immunosequencing to profile the T cell repertoires of approximately 640 subjects and linked those repertoires to cytomegalovirus serostatus. In addition to the first cohort of approximately 670 subjects, a separate validation cohort of 130 or so different subjects was used. The study combined high-throughput TCR immunosequencing, statistical association of individual TCRs with disease status, and machine learning to predict cytomegalovirus infection status. A later analysis re-analyzed previously published TCR beta repertoires from approximately 670 donors and added high-resolution HLA genotyping to study TCR occurrence patterns. Rather than using new phenotypic data, the later analysis identified candidate immune exposures from TCR beta sequences and from how often those sequences occurred across donors. An earlier analysis of approximately 630 of the donors applied high-throughput TCR beta sequencing to assess whether each TCR beta V gene segment acted as functional or pseudogenic. Donor age, sex, ethnicity and CMV serostatus were collected together with the repertoire data. Genome-wide SNP genotypes for about 65% of the roughly 700 donors were used in a later genetic analysis, which treated that subset as a discovery cohort. All discovery cohort repertoires had been generated using a single sequencing platform. HLA typing included class I and class II loci at four-digit resolution. Typing coverage varied by locus: roughly 629-640 donors for A, B, C, DRB1 and DQB1; some 520 for DQA1; about 590 for DPA1; under 490 for DPB1. A few DR-DQ haplotypes were treated as single units for association and clustering because of strong linkage in the cohort. On average, over 200,000 unique TCR beta nucleotide sequences were sequenced per donor among roughly 430 genotyped donors of the cohort, with around 19% of those sequences being non-productive.

A remark on this clone: No antigen is known for it. No base quality values were provided; no much bigger clone lies one nucleotide off.

The cohort consisted of 650 to 850 healthy bone marrow donors. At the time of sampling, all cohort members were nominally healthy, though unrecorded immune exposures were likely present. The donor was CMV seronegative and was included in the group of 352 seronegative cohort members. A peripheral blood sample was provided by each donor, and peripheral blood mononuclear cells were used for TCR beta sequencing. Genomic DNA was extracted from the blood cell samples with the Qiagen DNeasy Blood Extraction Kit. CDR1 and CDR2, looked up from the germline V gene, are SQVTM and ANQGSEA. The junction shows trimming of 6 bases on V and 6 bases on J, plus 11 bases between the germline ends. Its CDR3 holds 11 amino acids, cysteine through phenylalanine. Just the 33-base CDR3 DNA is kept, in frame starting at base 1. Libraries were built with the immunoSEQ multiplex PCR assay. A mixture of 60 forward primers for TCR Vbeta segments and 13 reverse primers for TCR Jbeta segments was used in the multiplex PCR. Amplification of the CDR3 region of rearranged TCR beta genes was performed with a multiplex PCR assay on genomic DNA. The Illumina HiSeq System was used to sequence the amplified TCR beta libraries as 87-base-pair reads. In the source study's methods: Across the 666 repertoires, a later analysis counted roughly 77 million unique TCR beta chains, 9.5 million to 12 million of which were shared by at least two donors. Raw reads were error-corrected and collapsed into unique sequences with a nearest-neighbor algorithm that merged closely related sequences to remove PCR and sequencing errors. Alignment of CDR3 sequences to IMGT reference sequences was used to assign V, D and J gene segments. For a sequence to be retained, a match of at least six nucleotides to both a V gene segment and a J gene segment was required. A rearrangement counted as productive if the CDR3 had no stop codons and remained in frame with V and J, and every other rearrangement counted as non-productive. Following IMGT convention, CDR3 was defined as the stretch from the second conserved V-encoded cysteine to the conserved J-encoded phenylalanine. The earlier analysis of 550 to 650 of the donors excluded any sequence lacking an unambiguous match to a single V gene segment. An earlier analysis of 587 of the donors classified V segments as functional when productive rearrangements were above 56.7% and as segregating when the standard deviation between donors was above 5%. A statistical classification framework was built for diagnosing cytomegalovirus status from the catalog of TCR beta chain sequences. A later analysis assigned V and J genes by comparing TCR nucleotide sequences with IMGT/GENE-DB human TR gene sequences. In a later analysis, CDR3 sequences and most-parsimonious VDJ recombination scenarios were assigned using the TCRdist pipeline. A later analysis defined each TCR beta chain by its CDR3 amino acid sequence plus V-gene family, and excluded reads lacking a unique V-gene family. To address suspected cross-contamination and a sequencing artifact, a later analysis removed around 600 highly shared, low-generation-probability nucleotide sequences. A later analysis calculated a clonal expansion index for each public chain from normalized within-repertoire ranks of inferred template counts. Generation probabilities in a later analysis came from a VDJ recombination model fitted to out-of-frame rearrangements, and those results were checked against IGoR. A later analysis scored TCR-TCR, TCR-HLA and TCR-CMV co-occurrence with hypergeometric tests, applying a repertoire-size bias correction to TCR pairs. In a later analysis, false discovery rates were estimated by permuting HLA or CMV assignments 20 times. In a later analysis, co-occurring TCRs were grouped using DBSCAN, with TCRdist sequence similarity added in when clustering inside HLA-allele-positive subsets. Repertoires with fewer than 30,000 or more than 120,000 public chains were left out of co-occurrence clustering, as were five repertoires with anomalous nucleotide sharing. Entries here come from immuneACCESS through TCRdb and include only in-frame sequences with V and J called. Some clones fail to appear in such tables; in the studies checked, an unresolved V gene covers under half of the shortfall, and the cause of the remainder is unknown. The V and J calls and clone size were taken over from that table, and D and trimming were inferred from the DNA. Across this sample there are about 130,000 clones, with about 8.9% seen only once. The ten largest clones take up less than 2% of the sample.

Findings and caveats that apply to the study as a whole: HLA typing was unavailable for some donors at each locus, so association tests used only the typed subset. Strong co-occurrence of HLA alleles, especially DR and DQ, made assigning TCR associations to individual alleles difficult. Only TCR beta chains were sequenced in this cohort, and the absence of alpha or paired-chain data limited detectable features. A further reported finding was that TCR beta sequences accurately predicted the HLA-A and HLA-B alleles for most subjects in the first cohort. A cluster of highly shared sequence variants was judged likely to be a technical artifact of the sequencing pipeline. Cytomegalovirus status was reported to be diagnosed by the classifier with high specificity and sensitivity in both the original and validation cohorts. The earlier analysis of around 600 of the donors excluded roughly 17 rarely observed V segments, including chromosome 9 orphons, because counts were too low. A later analysis found that most CMV-associated TCR beta chains appeared HLA-restricted, with HLA associations seemingly driven largely by CMV exposure. Sequencing depth was assumed to be roughly uniform across donors in the presence/absence analyses, though that assumption may not hold. Broadly in line with IMGT annotations, most TCR beta V segments showed up in productive rearrangements about 87% or about 30% of the time in an earlier analysis of approximately 600 of the donors. A later analysis found that HLA-associated TCR beta chains were more clonally expanded and had lower generation probabilities than equally common non-associated chains. Compared with the 666-donor mean, donors in an Asian-associated ancestry cluster had fewer N-insertions in productive TCRs, according to a later genetic analysis. The study listed 170 or so TCR beta chains as associated with cytomegalovirus. According to a later analysis, parvovirus B19, influenza, CMV and Epstein-Barr virus appeared linked to several top co-occurrence clusters. V-gene and J-gene trimming of TCR beta chains was associated with a missense DCLRE1C variant in a later genetic analysis, and the association was replicated in an independent cohort. In a later analysis, some 18,000 TCR beta sequences were associated with specific HLA alleles at a false discovery rate of 0.05. The only immune exposure information available for the cohort was CMV serostatus. Because the 87-base-pair reads could not distinguish some IMGT-functional V segments, including TRBV6-2 and TRBV6-3, those segments were excluded. Most TCR sequences were observed very rarely across donors, whereas some public TCRs were present in many individuals. Correlated functional status among segregating V segments might be attributable to linkage disequilibrium, but an unknown experimental factor could not be ruled out. The authors suggested that the approach could potentially be extended to other disease states and immunological phenotypes. In a later analysis, the rate of TCR association differed among HLA loci, with DRB1 alleles having the most associated TCRs and HLA-C alleles having the fewest. In vitro tests confirmed that three of the cytomegalovirus-associated TCR beta chains recognize cytomegalovirus antigens.

The origin of this receptor is a man in his fifties in good health and CMV-seronegative. The rearrangement joined TRBV29-1 to TRBJ1-2; the D gene lacks a confident call. Sequenced material: PBMCs. The CDR3 corresponds to CSVPWTNGYTF. The DNA sequence reads TGCAGCGTCCCTTGGACTAATGGCTACACCTTC.